The source of this T cell receptor (beta chain) is a study of cytomegalovirus exposure and HLA in healthy donors. Study results and limitations: Reported results showed that the classifier diagnosed cytomegalovirus status with high specificity and sensitivity.

While the first cohort had 700 or so subjects, the donors belonged to the separate validation cohort of about 130 subjects. Produced via immunoSEQ multiplex PCR; TCRdb's table is partial and in-frame only. Of 130,000 to 150,000 clones listed, around 90% are singletons. The trim removed 10 bases at V and 1 base at J, leaving 9 bases unmatched. This CDR3 spans 14 amino acids. Germline V gives CDR1 MDHEN, CDR2 SYDVKM. A note on this clone: No antigen is known for it.

The source of this sequence is a woman younger than 30 in good health and CMV-seropositive. Material for sequencing was PBMCs. J is TRBJ2-7 and V is TRBV28; 8 bases match TRBD2. The CDR3 protein is CATHELAGSYEQYF. The DNA for the CDR3 is TGTGCCACCCATGAGTTAGCGGGATCCTACGAGCAGTACTTC.